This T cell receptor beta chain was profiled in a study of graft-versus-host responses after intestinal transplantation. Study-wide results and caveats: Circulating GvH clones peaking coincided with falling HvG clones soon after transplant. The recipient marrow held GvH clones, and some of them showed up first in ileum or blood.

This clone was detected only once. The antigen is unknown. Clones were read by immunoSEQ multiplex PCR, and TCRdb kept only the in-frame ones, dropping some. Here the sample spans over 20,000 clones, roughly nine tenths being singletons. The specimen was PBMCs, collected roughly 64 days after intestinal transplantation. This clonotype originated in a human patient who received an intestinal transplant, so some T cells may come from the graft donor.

The CDR3 sequence is CASSLEGTYGYTF. CDR3 nucleotide sequence: TGTGCCAGCAGTTTGGAAGGGACGTATGGCTACACCTTC. The V call is TRBV28, the J call TRBJ1-2; D is possibly TRBD1 (5 bases). V lost 3 bases and J lost 5, with 10 bases in between. The CDR3 contains 13 residues. CDR1 is MDHEN, CDR2 SYDVKM, per germline.